The sequence of this T cell receptor (beta chain) was determined in a study of T cell responses to AZD1222 COVID-19 vaccine. Libraries were prepared by immunoSEQ multiplex PCR; TCRdb keeps only in-frame clonotypes and omits some of them. In the table there are over 110,000 clones, around 94% of which are singletons. Study-wide results and caveats: At baseline, seropositivity was found in only a handful of AZD1222 recipients. After two AZD1222 doses, spike-specific TCR breadth and depth rose versus day 0. Among the donors, most were white British and more were female, and clonal diversity was possibly underestimated.

Note on this clone: What it binds is unknown.

The CDR3 length is 13 residues. With 8 bases removed from V and 1 base from J, the gap between germline ends came to 11 bases. Per germline, CDR1 ENHRY and CDR2 SYGVKD. The chain is built from TRBV10-3 and TRBJ1-1; no firm D call. This sample comprised peripheral blood, obtained after recovery from COVID-19. This TCR came from an adult who had recovered from COVID-19. CDR3 in DNA: TGTGCCATCGCAGGACTCCCGAACACTGAAGCTTTCTTT. Protein sequence: CAIAGLPNTEAFF.